The rows below give T cell receptor beta chains drawn from one sample of a study of technical replicates of blood from several donors. Generated by immunoSEQ multiplex PCR, the TCRdb table keeps only in-frame clones and is missing some. Of 75,000 to 90,000 clones listed, 93% were seen once; the top ten hold about 0.37%. The specimen sequenced was T cells isolated from PBMCs. Receptor source: a human donor in good health. Both conserved end residues are part of each CDR3. The D gene is left open where the match is weak. Part of the rows lack a size; the others show once, few, many or a class for expanded clones.

TRBV7-8	TRBJ2-7	NA	NA	CASSHYKTGEGEQYF	TGTGCCAGCAGCCATTATAAGACAGGGGAGGGCGAGCAGTACTTC
TRBV13	TRBJ2-5	NA	once	CASSSQTYWEETQYF	TGTGCCAGCAGCTCCCAGACTTATTGGGAAGAGACCCAGTACTTC
TRBV2	TRBJ1-1	NA	NA	CASWVGREGTEAFF	TGTGCCAGCTGGGTGGGCAGGGAAGGCACTGAAGCTTTCTTT
TRBV7-2	TRBJ2-3	TRBD2	NA	CASSLERLAGSTDTQYF	TGTGCCAGCAGCTTAGAACGTCTAGCGGGGAGCACAGATACGCAGTATTTT
TRBV5-4	TRBJ2-3	TRBD1	NA	CASSTGTGSTDTQYF	TGTGCCAGCAGTACCGGGACAGGGAGCACAGATACGCAGTATTTT
TRBV7-9	TRBJ1-2	TRBD1	NA	CASSVGQGNGYTF	TGTGCCAGCAGCGTGGGACAGGGGAATGGCTACACCTTC
TRBV6-4	TRBJ2-2	TRBD2	NA	CASSAQAGGGTGELFF	TGTGCCAGCAGTGCTCAAGCGGGAGGCGGAACCGGGGAGCTGTTTTTT
TRBV27	TRBJ1-5	TRBD1	NA	CASSPGTGRANQPQHF	TGTGCCAGCAGTCCTGGGACAGGGAGGGCCAATCAGCCCCAGCATTTT
TRBV19	TRBJ1-1	NA	NA	CASTRTVNTEAFF	TGTGCCAGTACCCGGACAGTGAACACTGAAGCTTTCTTT
TRBV9	TRBJ2-5	TRBD1	NA	CASSATGLRETQYF	TGTGCCAGCAGCGCGACAGGGTTGAGGGAGACCCAGTACTTC
TRBV9	TRBJ2-1	TRBD1	NA	CASSVEQGTYNEQFF	TGTGCCAGCAGCGTAGAACAGGGGACCTACAATGAGCAGTTCTTC
TRBV27	TRBJ2-3	NA	NA	CASSLSGTSTDTQYF	TGTGCCAGCAGTTTATCCGGGACTAGCACAGATACGCAGTATTTT
TRBV18	TRBJ1-5	NA	once	CASSPDSTSGNQPQHF	TGTGCCAGCTCACCGGACAGTACTTCTGGCAATCAGCCCCAGCATTTT
TRBV6-5	TRBJ1-1	NA	once	CASSYSSGWNTEAFF	TGTGCCAGCAGTTACTCGTCGGGGTGGAACACTGAAGCTTTCTTT
TRBV25-1	TRBJ1-2	TRBD1	NA	CASSGQGRGGYTF	TGTGCCAGCAGTGGACAGGGGCGCGGGGGCTACACCTTC
TRBV27	TRBJ1-4	TRBD1	NA	CASSDLTGYEKLFF	TGTGCCAGCAGTGACCTGACAGGGTACGAAAAACTGTTTTTT
TRBV7-2	TRBJ2-7	NA	NA	CASSLALDSYEQYF	TGTGCCAGCAGCTTAGCGCTAGACTCCTACGAGCAGTACTTC
TRBV6-5	TRBJ2-7	TRBD2	NA	CASSPSGRAYEQYF	TGTGCCAGCAGTCCTAGCGGGAGGGCCTACGAGCAGTACTTC
TRBV6-1	TRBJ2-2	TRBD2	NA	CASSRAGVTGELFF	TGTGCCAGCAGCCGAGCGGGAGTCACCGGGGAGCTGTTTTTT
TRBV28	TRBJ2-1	TRBD2	NA	CATLAGSYNEQFF	TGTGCCACCTTAGCGGGCTCCTACAATGAGCAGTTCTTC
TRBV11-2	TRBJ1-1	NA	few	CASRLWAMDTEAFF	TGTGCCAGCAGACTGTGGGCGATGGACACTGAAGCTTTCTTT
TRBV9	TRBJ2-3	TRBD2	NA	CASSLRLAGSTDTQYF	TGTGCCAGCAGCCTCCGACTAGCGGGAAGCACAGATACGCAGTATTTT
TRBV9	TRBJ2-5	TRBD2	NA	CASSVALAGGEETQYF	TGTGCCAGCAGCGTAGCATTAGCGGGAGGGGAAGAGACCCAGTACTTC
TRBV30	TRBJ2-7	TRBD2	NA	CAWSVRGVEQYF	TGTGCCTGGAGTGTACGGGGGGTCGAGCAGTACTTC
TRBV15	TRBJ2-7	TRBD1	NA	CATSRIFPWDRSYEQYF	TGTGCCACCAGCAGAATATTTCCCTGGGACAGATCCTACGAGCAGTACTTC
TRBV7-2	TRBJ1-5	NA	NA	CASSLAAYNQPQHF	TGTGCCAGCAGCTTAGCGGCATACAATCAGCCCCAGCATTTT
TRBV27	TRBJ1-2	TRBD1	NA	CASSLSGRGYGYTF	TGTGCCAGCAGTTTAAGCGGCAGGGGGTATGGCTACACCTTC
TRBV9	TRBJ1-1	TRBD1	NA	CASSVEGTGGTEAFF	TGTGCCAGCAGCGTAGAGGGAACAGGGGGCACTGAAGCTTTCTTT
TRBV30	TRBJ1-2	TRBD1	NA	CAWVTGGNGLWYTF	TGTGCCTGGGTGACAGGGGGCAACGGCCTATGGTACACCTTC
TRBV28	TRBJ2-7	NA	NA	CASRSYYEQYF	TGTGCCAGCAGGTCGTACTACGAGCAGTACTTC
TRBV5-1	TRBJ2-7	TRBD1	NA	CASSQGDRWSSYEQYF	TGCGCCAGCAGCCAAGGGGACAGATGGAGCTCCTACGAGCAGTACTTC
TRBV27	TRBJ1-2	NA	NA	CASSWRGGDGYTF	TGTGCCAGCAGTTGGAGAGGCGGGGATGGCTACACCTTC
TRBV15	TRBJ2-7	NA	NA	CATSRDSGRSYEQYF	TGTGCCACCAGCAGAGATTCCGGGAGAAGCTACGAGCAGTACTTC
TRBV28	TRBJ1-5	NA	NA	CASSAGGQPQHF	TGTGCCAGCAGCGCGGGGGGTCAGCCCCAGCATTTT
TRBV29-1	TRBJ1-1	NA	NA	CSLRDPGAEAFF	TGCAGCCTCAGGGACCCGGGAGCCGAAGCTTTCTTT
TRBV14	TRBJ2-5	TRBD2	NA	CASSQRGLAPQETQYF	TGTGCCAGCAGCCAAAGGGGACTAGCGCCACAAGAGACCCAGTACTTC
TRBV5-6	TRBJ2-3	TRBD2	NA	CASSPGLGGYTDTQYF	TGTGCCAGCAGCCCTGGACTAGGTGGCTACACAGATACGCAGTATTTT
TRBV4-3	TRBJ2-1	NA	NA	CASSQEVAYEQFF	TGCGCCAGCAGCCAAGAGGTAGCATATGAGCAGTTCTTC